This TCR beta chain was documented in a study of T cell responses to AZD1222 COVID-19 vaccine. V lost 5 bases, J lost 3 bases, and 7 bases stayed unmatched. In germline, CDR1 is MNHEY, CDR2 SVGAGI. The CDR3 spans 14 residues. Method: immunoSEQ multiplex PCR; TCRdb's copy keeps in-frame clones and lacks some. The sample carries about 130,000 clones, approximately 90% recorded once. The sequenced sample was peripheral blood, obtained on day 0 of AZD1222 vaccination. The chain combines TRBV6-5 with TRBJ2-7, with 7 bases aligning to TRBD1. This TCR was recovered from an adult in good health. This CDR3 is CASSPTGQNYEQYF. The CDR3 bases are TGTGCCAGCAGTCCCACGGGACAGAACTACGAGCAGTACTTC.